Following are 15 T cell receptor beta chains from one sample sequenced in a study of CD8 T cells in Susac syndrome. It was with random hexamers that about 0.45 to 1 ug RNA was reverse transcribed. TCRdb analysed the immunoSEQ multiplex PCR reads with MiXCR anew, one entry per CDR3 protein. The sample shows around 150,000 distinct CDR3 sequences, around 96% of them seen only once. The specimen was CD4+ T cells from PBMCs. All receptors derive from a human donor with multiple sclerosis.

This chain joins TRBV7-2 and TRBJ1-2, with D maybe TRBD1 (5 bases). The germline CDR1 and CDR2 sequences are SGHTA and FQGNSA. V was trimmed by 8 bases and J by 4 bases, leaving 20 bases between them. The CDR3 sequence is 15 residues long. This CDR3 is CASGGGSRAAYGYTF. The CDR3, as DNA: TGTGCCAGCGGAGGAGGTAGCAGGGCGGCCTATGGCTACACCTTC.

V usage is TRBV28 and J usage is TRBJ1-2, with D uncertain. V was clipped by 6 bases and J by 4 bases, with 12 bases between them. This CDR3 is 13 amino acids long. Germline V CDR1 and CDR2: MDHEN, SYDVKM. CDR3 amino acids: CASRTEGLYGYTF. The CDR3 DNA reads as TGTGCCAGCAGGACGGAGGGCCTCTATGGCTACACCTTC.

Comment on this clonotype: At one end, the junction sequence differs from germline, possibly due to a read error. This rearrangement joins TRBV20-1 to TRBJ1-1, with a tentative D call TRBD1 (6 bases). This CDR3 has 12 residues. Germline CDR1 and CDR2: DFQATT and SNEGSKA (reference sequence). CDR3 region: CSARVQGSEAFF. The CDR3 bases are TGCAGTGCGAGAGTACAGGGTAGTGAAGCTTTCTTT.

CDR3 nucleotide sequence: TGCAGTGCTAGAGATCGTGGGGGAGCAGAAGCTTTCTTT. Protein sequence: CSARDRGGAEAFF. This rearrangement joins TRBV20-1 to TRBJ1-1; tentatively, D is TRBD1 (5 bases). The CDR3 is made up of 13 amino acids. The V and J ends lost 0 bases and 8 bases respectively, with 13 bases between them. Per the germline V gene, CDR1 is DFQATT and CDR2 is SNEGSKA (reference sequence).

The V gene is TRBV12-3 or TRBV12-4, the J gene TRBJ1-2, with no clear D. Between the trimmed V and J ends, which lost 3 bases and 2 bases, there was a span of 10 bases. The CDR3 is 14 residues long. CDR3 bases: TGTGCCAGCAGTTTGAAGGGTGCGAACTATGGCTACACCTTC. This translates into CASSLKGANYGYTF.

The chain joins TRBV7-9 to TRBJ1-1, with D maybe TRBD1 (5 bases). Trimming took off 5 bases at V and 3 bases at J, with 16 bases between the two ends. The CDR3 totals 15 residues. Germline loops: CDR1 SEHNR, CDR2 FQNEAQ (reference sequence). The CDR3 bases are TGTGCCAGCAGCGTATCCGGGACGTGGGACACTGAAGCTTTCTTT. It encodes CASSVSGTWDTEAFF.

This clonotype was seen once. The V gene is TRBV4-2, the J gene TRBJ1-2, with 8 positions matching TRBD1. Germline V gene lookup returns CDR1 LGHNA and CDR2 YNFKEQ. CDR3 length equals 13 residues. V was clipped by 3 bases and J by 6 bases; unmatched bases: 3. This CDR3 is CASSQDRDNGYTF. The CDR3 DNA reads as TGTGCCAGCAGCCAGGACAGGGATAATGGCTACACCTTC.

This chain connects TRBV2 to TRBJ2-5, with D unresolved. The V gene lost 1 base and the J gene lost 7 bases, with 13 bases spanning the gap. The CDR3 is 14 amino acids. The germline V gene has CDR1 SNHLY and CDR2 FYNNEI. The CDR3 is CASSEVLSSGTQYF. The CDR3 DNA reads as TGTGCCAGCAGTGAAGTTCTTAGCAGTGGGACCCAGTACTTC.

The chain is built from TRBV18 and TRBJ2-7; unclear D gene. Deletions cut 1 base from V and 5 bases from J, with 6 bases between. The germline V gene has CDR1 KGHSH and CDR2 LQKENI. The CDR3 length is 12 residues. Written as DNA, the CDR3 is TGTGCCAGCTCACCACGGTTTCACGAGCAGTACTTC. Translation gives CASSPRFHEQYF.

The chain couples TRBV5-1 to TRBJ2-1; no clear D. Germline values: CDR1 SGHRS, CDR2 YFSETQ. The CDR3 contains 12 residues. The V and J ends lost 5 bases and 8 bases respectively, with 11 bases between them. The DNA for the CDR3 is TGCGCCAGCAGTCACACCTTGGATGAGCAGTTCTTC. It specifies CASSHTLDEQFF. Together with reference TRBV5-1 and TRBJ2-1, the CDR3 gives the full variable domain: KAGVTQTPRYLIKTRGQQVTLSCSPISGHRSVSWYQQTPGQGLQFLFEYFSETQRNKGNFPGRFSGRQFSNSRSEMNVSTLELGDSALYLCASSHTLDEQFFGPGTRLTVL.

J is TRBJ2-7 and V is TRBV6-2 or TRBV6-3; D unclear. Looked up from germline, CDR1 is MNHEY and CDR2 is SVGEGT. The CDR3 is 12 residues long. The ends were cut back, 4 bases at V and 4 bases at J, with 8 bases in the middle. The CDR3 nucleotides read TGTGCCAGCAGTTCGCAAAGTTACGAGCAGTACTTC. Translating it yields CASSSQSYEQYF.

The chain has TRBV4-2 and TRBJ2-5; tentatively, D is TRBD1 (5 bases). The CDR3 totals 18 residues. V was shortened by 0 bases and J by 5 bases, with 22 bases between the two germline ends. In germline, CDR1 is LGHNA, CDR2 YNFKEQ. CDR3 amino acids: CASSQDRMKQVQAETQYF. The CDR3 DNA reads TGTGCCAGCAGCCAAGATAGGATGAAACAGGTCCAGGCGGAGACCCAGTACTTC.

The V gene is TRBV28, the J gene TRBJ2-5; D perhaps matches TRBD2 (5 bases). Trimming left V 6 bases short and J 7 bases short, with 21 bases between. Per germline, CDR1 MDHEN and CDR2 SYDVKM. CDR3 length equals 15 residues. As DNA, the CDR3 is TGTGCCAGCAGACGACAACTAGTTTCCAGTGTGACCCAGTACTTC. Translated: CASRRQLVSSVTQYF. Full variable domain (missing parts from reference TRBV28 and TRBJ2-5): DVKVTQSSRYLVKRTGEKVFLECVQDMDHENMFWYRQDPGLGLRLIYFSYDVKMKEKGDIPEGYSVSREKKERFSLILESASTNQTSMYLCASRRQLVSSVTQYFGPGTRLLVL.

The CDR3 here is CASSPAGTGIEQYF. CDR3 DNA: TGTGCCAGCAGCCCGGCCGGGACAGGGATCGAGCAGTACTTC. V gene TRBV6-6 combines with J gene TRBJ2-7; 9 bases agree with TRBD1. This CDR3 is 14 amino acids long. The germline CDR1 and CDR2 sequences are MNHNY and SVGAGI (reference sequence). V gave up 6 bases and J gave up 6 bases; unmatched junction bases: 9.

The V call is TRBV6-2 or TRBV6-3, the J call TRBJ2-1; maybe TRBD2 (7 bases). Germline CDR1 and CDR2: MNHEY and SVGEGT. The CDR3 length is 13 residues. The ends were cut back, 11 bases at V and 0 bases at J, with 11 bases in the middle. This CDR3 is CAGGGLSYNEQFF. CDR3 in DNA: TGTGCCGGCGGGGGCCTCTCCTACAATGAGCAGTTCTTC.